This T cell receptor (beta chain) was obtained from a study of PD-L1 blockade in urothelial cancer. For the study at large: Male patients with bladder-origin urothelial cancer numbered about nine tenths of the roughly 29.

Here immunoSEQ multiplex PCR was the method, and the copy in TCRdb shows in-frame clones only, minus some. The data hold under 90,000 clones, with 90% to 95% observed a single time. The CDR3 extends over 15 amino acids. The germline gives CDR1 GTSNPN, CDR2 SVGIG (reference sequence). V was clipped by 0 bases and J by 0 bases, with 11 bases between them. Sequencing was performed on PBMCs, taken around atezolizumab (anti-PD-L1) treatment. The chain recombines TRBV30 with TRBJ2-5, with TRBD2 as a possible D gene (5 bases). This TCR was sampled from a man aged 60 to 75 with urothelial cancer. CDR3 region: CAWSVSNSDQETQYF. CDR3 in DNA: TGTGCCTGGAGTGTATCTAATAGCGACCAAGAGACCCAGTACTTC.